This T cell receptor beta chain is from a study of lymphopenia after photon versus proton radiotherapy. Study-wide results and limits: Survival link was tested only in deceased patients; proton benefit remains a possibility.

A word on this clone: What it binds is unknown.

J was trimmed by 3 bases and V by 5 bases; bases with no gene match: 7. Germline V gene lookup returns CDR1 LNHDA and CDR2 SQIVND (reference sequence). This CDR3 spans 14 amino acids. Sequencing used immunoSEQ multiplex PCR; TCRdb keeps in-frame clones, though not all of them. This sample has 150,000 to 200,000 clones, with approximately 86% found just once. The J gene is TRBJ2-7, the V gene TRBV19, with 7 bases fitting TRBD2. Material: peripheral blood, obtained from a patient treated with photon-based radiotherapy. The receptor was isolated from a man aged 45-65 years with gastric cancer. CDR3 loop: CASSPSLADYEQYF. In nucleotides, the CDR3 is TGTGCCAGTAGTCCCAGCCTAGCGGACTACGAGCAGTACTTC.